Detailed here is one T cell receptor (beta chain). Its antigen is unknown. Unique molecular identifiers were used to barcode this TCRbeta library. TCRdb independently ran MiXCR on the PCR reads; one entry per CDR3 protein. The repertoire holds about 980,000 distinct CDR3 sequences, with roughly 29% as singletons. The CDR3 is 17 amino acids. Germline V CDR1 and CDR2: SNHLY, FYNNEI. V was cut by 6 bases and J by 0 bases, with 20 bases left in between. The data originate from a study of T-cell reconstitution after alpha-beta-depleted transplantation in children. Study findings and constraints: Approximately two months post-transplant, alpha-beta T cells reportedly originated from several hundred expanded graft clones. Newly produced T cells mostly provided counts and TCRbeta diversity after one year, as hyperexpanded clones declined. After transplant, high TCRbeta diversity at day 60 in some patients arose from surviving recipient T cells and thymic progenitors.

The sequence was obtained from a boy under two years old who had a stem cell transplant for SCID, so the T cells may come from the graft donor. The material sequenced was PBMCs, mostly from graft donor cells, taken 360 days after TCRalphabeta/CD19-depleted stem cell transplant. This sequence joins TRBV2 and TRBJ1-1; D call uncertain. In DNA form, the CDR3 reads TGTGCCAGCAGATTTCCGGGGTATTATTTTCTGAACACTGAAGCTTTCTTT. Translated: CASRFPGYYFLNTEAFF.